These 12 T cell receptor beta chains came from one sample sequenced in a study of blood T cell repertoires in COVID-19. The data were produced by immunoSEQ multiplex PCR, yet TCRdb's version contains in-frame clones alone and is incomplete. The data show roughly 430,000 clones, over 75% seen once. The sequenced sample was PBMCs or T cells enriched from blood (not recorded which). The receptors were sampled from a woman aged 40 to 50 with acute COVID-19.

The V and J genes are TRBV5-1 and TRBJ2-3; 10 nucleotides line up with TRBD1. CDR1 is SGHRS, CDR2 YFSETQ, per germline. Trimming cost V 7 bases and J 4 bases; bases outside gene matches: 9. The CDR3 loop spans 15 amino acids. CDR3 sequence: CASARGDRGADTQYF. DNA for the CDR3: TGCGCCAGCGCTCGGGGGGACAGGGGTGCAGATACGCAGTATTTT.

V usage is TRBV4-1 and J usage is TRBJ2-1; TRBD2 matches 14 bases. CDR1 and CDR2 (germline): MGHRA, YSYEKL. V lost 5 bases, J lost 0 bases, and 12 bases stayed unmatched. The CDR3 consists of 20 residues. The CDR3 DNA reads TGCGCCAGCAGCAGCAGATGGACTAGCGGGGGGCCCAGCTCCTACAATGAGCAGTTCTTC. It yields the protein CASSSRWTSGGPSSYNEQFF.

A single count supports this clone. V gene TRBV11-2 combines with J gene TRBJ2-7; 8 bases fit TRBD1. CDR1 SGHAT and CDR2 FQNNGV come from the germline V gene. The CDR3 totals 13 residues. Trimming cost V 5 bases and J 6 bases; bases outside gene matches: 6. The DNA of the CDR3 is TGTGCCAGCAGCCCGGACAGGGTTGGCGAGCAGTACTTC. Protein: CASSPDRVGEQYF.

Regarding this clone: The same CDR3 also results from other DNA sequences found in this sample. J is TRBJ1-5 and V is TRBV9; TRBD1 aligns across 10 bases. V was pared by 0 bases and J by 5 bases, with 2 bases of the junction left unmatched. This CDR3 is 15 amino acids long. Germline V gene data show CDR1 as SGDLS and CDR2 as YYNGEE. CDR3 amino acids: CASSVDGTGDQPQHF. The CDR3 DNA reads TGTGCCAGCAGCGTAGATGGGACAGGGGATCAGCCCCAGCATTTT.

The J gene is TRBJ1-1, the V gene TRBV19, with a possible D match to TRBD1 (5 bases). V was cut by 5 bases and J by 1 base, with 8 bases left in between. CDR1 is LNHDA and CDR2 is SQIVND in the germline V gene (reference sequence). CDR3 length: 13 amino acids. The CDR3 DNA reads TGTGCCAGTAGTGCGACAGCGAACACTGAAGCTTTCTTT. Protein product: CASSATANTEAFF.

The J gene is TRBJ1-2, the V gene TRBV11-2; 8 bases match TRBD1. CDR3 size: 16 residues. Germline V gene sequence: CDR1 SGHAT, CDR2 FQNNGV. V lost 3 bases and J lost 4; bases outside the gene matches: 10. CDR3 residues: CASSFIRGRGGYGYTF. In DNA, the CDR3 is TGTGCCAGCAGCTTCATCAGGGGGCGAGGTGGCTATGGCTACACCTTC.

The chain has TRBV6-5 and TRBJ2-7; TRBD1 matches at 8 bases. V lost 0 bases and J lost 2; bases outside the gene matches: 0. The germline CDR1 and CDR2 sequences are MNHEY and SVGAGI. The CDR3 sequence is 14 residues long. CDR3 in DNA: TGTGCCAGCAGTTACTCGGACAGGGCCTACGAGCAGTACTTC. Residues: CASSYSDRAYEQYF.

The chain is built from TRBV12-3 or TRBV12-4 and TRBJ1-2; 8 bases match TRBD1. The ends lost 5 bases at V and 8 bases at J; junction bases unmatched: 7. The CDR3 totals 13 residues. The DNA for the CDR3 is TGTGCCAGCAGTCCCTTGACAGGGGTGGGCTACACCTTC. Translation gives CASSPLTGVGYTF.

The V call is TRBV30, the J call TRBJ1-1, with D possibly being TRBD1 (5 bases). Germline CDR1 is GTSNPN and CDR2 is SVGIG (reference sequence). Deletions cut 3 bases from V and 5 bases from J, with 19 bases between. The CDR3 has 15 residues. The DNA of the CDR3 is TGTGCCTGGAGCGGACATTCTGGGGGGAGTACTGAAGCTTTCTTT. Protein product: CAWSGHSGGSTEAFF. Looking up the rest from reference TRBV30 and TRBJ1-1 gives the full variable domain: SQTIHQWPATLVQPVGSPLSLECTVEGTSNPNLYWYRQAAGRGLQLLFYSVGIGQISSEVPQNLSASRPQDRQFILSSKKLLLSDSGFYLCAWSGHSGGSTEAFFGQGTRLTVV.

J is TRBJ1-1 and V is TRBV7-9; D remains ambiguous. Trimming stripped 3 bases from V and 1 base from J, with 9 bases between. In germline, CDR1 is SEHNR, CDR2 FQNEAQ (reference sequence). The CDR3 has 14 residues. CDR3 DNA sequence: TGTGCCAGCAGCTTGGGCGGGCAGAACACTGAAGCTTTCTTT. This gives the protein CASSLGGQNTEAFF.

This chain's CDR3 is CASSRTGTPNEKLFF. Written as DNA, the CDR3 is TGCGCCAGCAGCCGTACCGGGACACCTAATGAAAAACTGTTTTTT. The chain is built from TRBV4-1 and TRBJ1-4, with D perhaps matching TRBD1 (6 bases). This CDR3 has 15 residues. Germline CDR1 MGHRA, CDR2 YSYEKL. V lost 4 bases to trimming and J lost 3 bases, with 12 bases between them.

Comments on this clone: The conserved phenylalanine or tryptophan normally closing the CDR3 is absent here, so this likely arose from a read error. It is unclear where the CDR3 begins or ends on the DNA, so no DNA is shown, and the CDR3 is as TCRdb lists it. The rearrangement joins TRBV7-4 to TRBJ1-2; the table's TRBD1 call for D was not verified on the DNA. Germline V gene lookup returns CDR1 SGHVT and CDR2 SQSDAQ. The CDR3 is 13 amino acids long, termini counted. The CDR3 loop reads CASSLPGQPKPLA.